The rows below give T cell receptor beta chains drawn from one sample of a study of beta chain features in type 1 diabetes. Sequencing was performed with immunoSEQ multiplex PCR; in TCRdb, only in-frame clones are kept and a portion is missing. There are under 300,000 clones in the sample; about a fifth occur only once, and around 0.03% lies in the top ten. Sequenced: naive CD4+ T cells from blood. These receptor sequences come from a woman in her thirties or forties with type 1 diabetes. CDR3s include the opening cysteine and the closing phenylalanine or tryptophan. D genes are given only for firm matches. For some rows the clone size is stated as once, few or many, or as a class when expanded; others skip it.

TRBD2,TRBV6-4,TRBJ2-1,NA,TGTGCCAGCAGGGTTACTAGCGGGGGTACTGAGCAGTTCTTC,CASRVTSGGTEQFF
TRBD1,TRBV27,TRBJ1-2,NA,TGTGCCAGCAGCCAGTGGGGGACAGGGGACGGCTACACCTTC,CASSQWGTGDGYTF
TRBD1,TRBV15,TRBJ2-2,few,TGTGCCACCAGCGCAGGGGGCTGGGACACCGGGGAGCTGTTTTTT,CATSAGGWDTGELFF
NA,TRBV9,TRBJ2-7,few,TGTGCCAGCAGCGTGGGACTGGGGGGGCCGGACGAGCAGTACTTC,CASSVGLGGPDEQYF
TRBD1,TRBV5-1,TRBJ2-1,NA,TGCGCCAGCAGCTCTTGGACAGGGGACAATGAGCAGTTCTTC,CASSSWTGDNEQFF
NA,TRBV4-1,TRBJ2-5,few,TGCGCCAGCAGCCATCAGGGTTCCCCCAAGACCCAGTACTTC,CASSHQGSPKTQYF
TRBD1,TRBV5-6,TRBJ1-1,few,TGTGCCAGCAGCCCGCTACAGGGGCAGAACACTGAAGCTTTCTTT,CASSPLQGQNTEAFF
TRBD2,TRBV18,TRBJ2-5,NA,TGTGCCAGCTCCGGACTAGCGGTTATCCAAGAGACCCAGTACTTC,CASSGLAVIQETQYF
TRBD1,TRBV11-1,TRBJ2-1,NA,TGTGCCAGCAGCAGACAGGGGTCCTACAATGAGCAGTTCTTC,CASSRQGSYNEQFF
TRBD2,TRBV5-4,TRBJ2-3,NA,TGTGCCAGCAGCTCGACTAGCGGCACAGATACGCAGTATTTT,CASSSTSGTDTQYF
TRBD1,TRBV11-2,TRBJ1-4,NA,TGTGCCAGCAGCAAAAACACAGGGGGCGCGGAAAAACTGTTTTTT,CASSKNTGGAEKLFF
NA,TRBV19,TRBJ2-6,few,TGTGCTGGGTCGGGGGGCCGCTCTGGGGCCAACGTCCTGACTTTC,CAGSGGRSGANVLTF
NA,TRBV2,TRBJ2-2,few,TGTGCCACCGAGGACGGGGCCGGGGAGCTGTTTTTT,CATEDGAGELFF
NA,TRBV29-1,TRBJ2-7,few,TGCAGCGTGCGTAGACAGCTCTCCTACGAGCAGTACTTC,CSVRRQLSYEQYF
NA,TRBV28,TRBJ2-7,few,TGTGCCAGCAGCCCCCGGGACTACGAGCAGTACTTC,CASSPRDYEQYF
NA,TRBV7-2,TRBJ2-7,NA,TGTGCCAGCAGCTTAGCGGAGGGCCACTACGAGCAGTACTTC,CASSLAEGHYEQYF
NA,TRBV28,TRBJ1-1,NA,TGTGCCAGCAGTTTACCGCACCGAGTAGCTTTCTTT,CASSLPHRVAFF
TRBD2,TRBV15,TRBJ2-5,NA,TGTGCCACCGGGACAGCGGGGGGCCGTCGGGAGACCCAGTACTTC,CATGTAGGRRETQYF
TRBD2,TRBV5-1,TRBJ2-2,few,TGCGCCAGCAGCTGGGCTAGCGGGAACACCGGGGAGCTGTTTTTT,CASSWASGNTGELFF
TRBD2,TRBV28,TRBJ2-7,few,TGTGCCAGCAGTTTCTTAACCCCCAGACTAGCGGGAGGGGGAGAGCAGTACTTC,CASSFLTPRLAGGGEQYF
NA,TRBV7-9,TRBJ1-1,NA,TGTGCCAGCAGCTTAGTCGCAGGGTCGAACACTGAAGCTTTCTTT,CASSLVAGSNTEAFF
TRBD2,TRBV7-9,TRBJ2-1,few,TGTGCCAGCAGCTTAGACCCCGGGAGGCAGCCTTTCAATGAGCAGTTCTTC,CASSLDPGRQPFNEQFF
NA,TRBV30,TRBJ2-7,few,TGTGCCTGGAGTGTATCGGCCTACGAGCAGTACTTC,CAWSVSAYEQYF
TRBD2,TRBV6-6,TRBJ2-5,NA,TGTGCCGCTAGTTTGGGCGGGAGTCGGGAGACCCAGTACTTC,CAASLGGSRETQYF
TRBD1,TRBV5-4,TRBJ1-1,NA,TGTGCCAGTTCGTCACATGGACAGGGGGGCACTGAAGCTTTCTTT,CASSSHGQGGTEAFF
TRBD2,TRBV13,TRBJ2-7,few,TGTGCCAGCAGCGCGGGACTAGCGGGAGGCCCACAGTCCTACGAGCAGTACTTC,CASSAGLAGGPQSYEQYF
TRBD2,TRBV12-5,TRBJ2-1,NA,TGTGCTAGTGGTTTGGTACGAGCGGGGGGGAGGTACAATGAGCAGTTCTTC,CASGLVRAGGRYNEQFF
NA,TRBV6-5,TRBJ1-1,few,TGTGCCAGCAGACCAGGGGACACTGAAGCTTTCTTT,CASRPGDTEAFF
TRBD1,TRBV19,TRBJ2-3,NA,TGTGCCAGTTCCAAGGGACAGGGGCCAGATACGCAGTATTTT,CASSKGQGPDTQYF
NA,TRBV5-4,TRBJ2-7,NA,TGTGCCAGCAGCTTGACAGACGAGCAGTACTTC,CASSLTDEQYF
NA,TRBV7-2,TRBJ1-1,few,TGTGCCAGCAGCTCCTCTGAAGCTTTCTTT,CASSSSEAFF
NA,TRBV14,TRBJ1-1,NA,TGTGCCAGCAACTACCTACAGGGTATGAAGACTGAAGCTTTCTTT,CASNYLQGMKTEAFF
NA,TRBV20-1,TRBJ2-7,NA,TGCAGTGGAGGCAGGGACTACGAGCAGTACTTC,CSGGRDYEQYF
NA,TRBV5-1,TRBJ2-7,few,TGCGCCAGCACCTCGCAGACTGGCACATACGAGCAGTACTTC,CASTSQTGTYEQYF
TRBD1,TRBV6-5,TRBJ1-2,few,TGTGCCAGCTACCAACCGGGACAGGGGGACTTTGGCTACACCTTC,CASYQPGQGDFGYTF
NA,TRBV7-9,TRBJ1-1,NA,TGTGCCAGCAGCCCAGAAGAAGCTTTCTTT,CASSPEEAFF
NA,TRBV23-1,TRBJ2-1,NA,TGCGCCAGCAGTCAAAGGCGCTCTAGCTCCTACAATGAGCAGTTCTTC,CASSQRRSSSYNEQFF
NA,TRBV7-2,TRBJ1-2,few,TGTGCCAGCAGCTTAGGACAGCCGCTCACTAACTATGGCTACACCTTC,CASSLGQPLTNYGYTF
NA,TRBV7-9,TRBJ2-7,NA,TGTGCCAGCAGCTTCCGGGACTCAACCTACGAGCAGTACTTC,CASSFRDSTYEQYF
TRBD2,TRBV4-3,TRBJ2-7,NA,TGCGCCAGCAGCCAAGTTCTACCCGGACTAGCGGGAGGGAGGGCCTACGAGCAGTACTTC,CASSQVLPGLAGGRAYEQYF
NA,TRBV6-5,TRBJ1-5,few,TGTGCCAGCAGCCCACCTGGGGCCCAAGGGCCCCAGCATTTT,CASSPPGAQGPQHF
TRBD2,TRBV7-6,TRBJ2-3,NA,TGTGCCAGCAGCTTAATGCTAGCGGGGAGCGCAGATACGCAGTATTTT,CASSLMLAGSADTQYF
TRBD1,TRBV7-9,TRBJ2-2,few,TGTGCCAGCAGCCTGACAGGGGGTGCAACCGGGGAGCTGTTTTTT,CASSLTGGATGELFF
NA,TRBV6-5,TRBJ1-2,NA,TGTGCCAGCAGCCCGCTCAGGGGAGTTGGCTACACCTTC,CASSPLRGVGYTF
NA,TRBV9,TRBJ1-4,few,TGTGCCAGCAGCCCTGGCAGAGAAAAACTGTTTTTT,CASSPGREKLFF
NA,TRBV25-1,TRBJ2-1,NA,TGTGCCAGCAGGCTTAACTTAAACAATGAGCAGTTCTTC,CASRLNLNNEQFF
NA,TRBV7-2,TRBJ1-1,NA,TGTGCCAGCAGCTTTGATTGGAGAACTGAAGCTTTCTTT,CASSFDWRTEAFF
NA,TRBV11-2,TRBJ2-5,NA,TGTGCCAGCAGCTTGGAGGCTCAAGAGACCCAGTACTTC,CASSLEAQETQYF
NA,TRBV9,TRBJ2-7,few,TGTGCCAGCACCCGATGGGGGACGGAGGGGACCTACGAGCAGTACTTC,CASTRWGTEGTYEQYF
NA,TRBV27,TRBJ1-6,NA,TGTGCCAGCAGGTCGAATTCACCCCTCCACTTT,CASRSNSPLHF